This T cell receptor beta chain emerged from a study of shared T cell receptors in the human thymus. Assay used: immunoSEQ multiplex PCR; TCRdb lists only in-frame clones, some missing. This sample has 700,000 to 750,000 clones, with approximately 85% found just once. With 4 bases clipped from V and 8 bases from J, the junction kept 9 bases outside the gene matches. Germline lookup yields CDR1 LGHNA and CDR2 YSLEER. The CDR3 is made up of 15 amino acids. This same sample was also part of a study on human thymus T cells. According to that study: The sample donors, healthy Finnish infants, were having corrective surgery for congenital heart defects. From resections taken during corrective heart surgery, the thymus tissue was obtained. V and J gene usage appeared biased in thymic and blood repertoires. Thymic repertoires overlap heavily among unrelated individuals, related research has reported.

Specimen: thymocytes. J is TRBJ2-1 and V is TRBV4-3, with 9 bases that match TRBD1. The sequence was collected from a girl less than two years old with a congenital heart defect. The CDR3 DNA follows: TGCGCCAGCAGCCCCCCGACAGGGGGAGGCGATGAGCAGTTCTTC. Amino acids: CASSPPTGGGDEQFF.